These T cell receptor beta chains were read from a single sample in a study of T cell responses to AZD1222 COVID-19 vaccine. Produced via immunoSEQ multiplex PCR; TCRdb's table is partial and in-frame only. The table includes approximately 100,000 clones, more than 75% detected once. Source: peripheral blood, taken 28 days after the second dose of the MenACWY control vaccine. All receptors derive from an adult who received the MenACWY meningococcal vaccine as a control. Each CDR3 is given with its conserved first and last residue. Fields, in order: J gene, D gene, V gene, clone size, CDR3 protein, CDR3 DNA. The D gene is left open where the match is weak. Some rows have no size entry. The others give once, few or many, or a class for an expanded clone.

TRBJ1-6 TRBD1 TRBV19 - CASSMGDDRDPPLHF TGTGCCAGTAGTATGGGGGATGACAGGGACCCACCCCTCCACTTT
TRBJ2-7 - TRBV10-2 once CASSAGGNEQYF TGCGCCAGCAGTGCCGGAGGGAACGAGCAGTACTTC
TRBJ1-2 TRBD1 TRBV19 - CASSIHRGDRGHRGYTF TGTGCCAGTAGTATACATAGAGGCGACAGGGGGCATCGTGGCTACACCTTC
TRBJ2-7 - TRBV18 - CASSRTGGSDEQYF TGTGCCAGCTCACGGACCGGAGGGTCGGACGAGCAGTACTTC
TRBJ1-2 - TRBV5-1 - CASSLEGGRGYTF TGCGCCAGCAGCTTGGAAGGGGGACGGGGCTACACCTTC
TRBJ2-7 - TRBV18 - CASSDHEGGQQYF TGTGCCAGCTCCGACCACGAGGGGGGCCAGCAGTACTTC
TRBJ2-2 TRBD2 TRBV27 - CASRPTSGGRLPRELFF TGTGCCAGCAGACCAACTAGCGGGGGGCGTCTTCCCCGGGAGCTGTTTTTT
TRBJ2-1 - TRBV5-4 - CASSRPELPEGLSSYNEQFF TGTGCCAGCAGCCGACCCGAACTTCCGGAGGGACTGAGCTCCTACAATGAGCAGTTCTTC
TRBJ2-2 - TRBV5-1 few CASSPRQGSTGELFF TGCGCCAGCAGCCCCCGGCAGGGTAGCACCGGGGAGCTGTTTTTT
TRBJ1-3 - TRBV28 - CASSSYRVHSGNTIYF TGTGCCAGCAGTTCCTACAGGGTCCACTCTGGAAACACCATATATTTT
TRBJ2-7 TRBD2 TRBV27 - CASSLGLAGAYEQYF TGTGCCAGCAGTTTAGGACTAGCGGGGGCCTACGAGCAGTACTTC
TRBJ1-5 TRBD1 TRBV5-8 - CASTSDRASNQPQHF TGTGCCAGCACCTCGGACAGGGCGAGCAATCAGCCCCAGCATTTT
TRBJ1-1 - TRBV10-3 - CAISVDLTEAFF TGTGCCATCAGTGTGGATCTCACTGAAGCTTTCTTT
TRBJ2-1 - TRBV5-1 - CASSAVPGLSSYNEQFF TGCGCCAGCAGCGCGGTTCCGGGACTTAGCTCCTACAATGAGCAGTTCTTC
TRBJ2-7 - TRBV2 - CASTRDSRTYEQYF TGTGCCAGCACCCGGGACTCGCGAACCTACGAGCAGTACTTC
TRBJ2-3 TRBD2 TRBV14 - CASSHPGLAGGPADTQYF TGTGCCAGCAGCCACCCCGGACTAGCGGGGGGGCCAGCAGATACGCAGTATTTT
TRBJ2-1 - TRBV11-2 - CASSYTSTNNEQFF TGTGCCAGCAGCTACACTAGCACAAACAATGAGCAGTTCTTC
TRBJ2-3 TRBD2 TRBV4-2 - CASSHATSGAITDTQYF TGTGCCAGCAGCCACGCGACTAGCGGGGCGATCACAGATACGCAGTATTTT
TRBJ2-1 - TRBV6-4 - CASSDSAYNEQFF TGTGCCAGCAGTGACAGTGCCTACAATGAGCAGTTCTTC
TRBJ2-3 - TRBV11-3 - CASSLVGATDTQYF TGTGCCAGCAGCTTAGTAGGCGCCACAGATACGCAGTATTTT
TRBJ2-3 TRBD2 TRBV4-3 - CASSPGLAGDLDTQYF TGCGCCAGCAGCCCCGGACTAGCGGGGGATCTTGATACGCAGTATTTT
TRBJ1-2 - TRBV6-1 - CASSGAATRGRGGGYTF TGTGCCAGCAGTGGGGCAGCGACCCGGGGGCGAGGGGGTGGCTACACCTTC
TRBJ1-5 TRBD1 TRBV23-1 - CASSDAGGASNQPQHF TGCGCCAGCAGTGACGCAGGGGGGGCTTCCAATCAGCCCCAGCATTTT
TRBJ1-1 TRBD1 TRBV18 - CASSRGGQDAFF TGTGCCAGCTCACGGGGGGGACAGGACGCTTTCTTT
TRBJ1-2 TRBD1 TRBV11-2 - CASSSGTDVYGYTF TGTGCCAGCAGCTCCGGGACAGATGTATATGGCTACACCTTC
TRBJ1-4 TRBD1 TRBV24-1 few CATSDYAGTGNEKLFF TGTGCCACCAGTGATTACGCCGGGACAGGGAATGAAAAACTGTTTTTT
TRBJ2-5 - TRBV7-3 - CASSFGGSVETQYF TGTGCCAGCAGCTTTGGTGGCAGTGTAGAGACCCAGTACTTC
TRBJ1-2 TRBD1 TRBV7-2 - CASSLATQGAIGGYTF TGTGCCAGCAGCTTAGCTACACAGGGGGCTATTGGTGGCTACACCTTC
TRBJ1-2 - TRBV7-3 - CASSSPGGGQGYTF TGTGCCAGCAGCTCCCCCGGGGGGGGCCAGGGCTACACCTTC
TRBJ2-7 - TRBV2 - CASNPSAEEEQYF TGTGCCAGCAATCCTAGCGCAGAAGAGGAGCAGTACTTC
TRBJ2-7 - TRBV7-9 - CASSLGRLEGNEQYF TGTGCCAGCAGCTTAGGGAGATTGGAGGGAAACGAGCAGTACTTC
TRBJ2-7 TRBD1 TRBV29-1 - CSVSPRGRYEQYF TGCAGCGTCTCACCCAGGGGGCGCTACGAGCAGTACTTC
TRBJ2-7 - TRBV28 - CASSLGSVYEQYF TGTGCCAGCAGTTTAGGGTCGGTCTACGAGCAGTACTTC
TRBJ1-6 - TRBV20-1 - CSASQGGNSPLHF TGCAGTGCTAGTCAGGGTGGGAACTCACCCCTCCACTTT
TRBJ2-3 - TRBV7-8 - CASMRGASGTDTQYF TGTGCCAGCATGAGGGGGGCCTCGGGCACAGATACGCAGTATTTT
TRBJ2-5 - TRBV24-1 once CATSDFNQAGTQYF TGTGCCACCAGTGATTTCAACCAAGCGGGGACCCAGTACTTC
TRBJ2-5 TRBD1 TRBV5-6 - CASANRGYQETQYF TGTGCCAGCGCCAACAGGGGATACCAAGAGACCCAGTACTTC
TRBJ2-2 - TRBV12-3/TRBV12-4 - CASSVWGRELFF TGTGCCAGCAGCGTTTGGGGCAGGGAGCTGTTTTTT
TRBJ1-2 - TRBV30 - CAWSAGQNYGYTF TGTGCCTGGAGCGCCGGACAGAACTATGGCTACACCTTC
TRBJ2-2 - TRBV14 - CASSQVWGPGELFF TGTGCCAGCAGCCAAGTCTGGGGTCCCGGGGAGCTGTTTTTT
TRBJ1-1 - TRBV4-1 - CASSQDQVNTEAFF TGCGCCAGCAGCCAAGACCAGGTGAACACTGAAGCTTTCTTT
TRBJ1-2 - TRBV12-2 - CASRLAEQGEGGYTF TGTGCAAGTCGCTTAGCGGAGCAGGGGGAAGGTGGCTACACCTTC
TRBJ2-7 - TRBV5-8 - CASSLTPGSQYF TGTGCCAGCAGCTTGACCCCAGGATCGCAGTACTTC
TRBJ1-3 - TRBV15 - CATSPRLPPGNTIYF TGTGCCACCAGTCCAAGGTTACCCCCTGGAAACACCATATATTTT
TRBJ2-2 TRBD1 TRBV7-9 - CASGKQGAQYTGELFF TGTGCCAGCGGCAAGCAGGGGGCGCAATACACCGGGGAGCTGTTTTTT
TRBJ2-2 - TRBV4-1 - CASSQPRAGLNTGELFF TGCGCCAGCAGCCAACCACGGGCAGGGCTGAACACCGGGGAGCTGTTTTTT
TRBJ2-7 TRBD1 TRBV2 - CASTASRGRPSPRLYEQYF TGTGCCAGCACGGCAAGTAGGGGGCGACCGAGCCCAAGATTATACGAGCAGTACTTC
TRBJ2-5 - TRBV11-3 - CASSSRSQETQYF TGTGCCAGCAGCTCCAGAAGCCAAGAGACCCAGTACTTC